This paragraph reports one T cell receptor beta chain. Its cognate antigen is unknown. The data were obtained in a study of identical twins. Trimming took 5 bases from V and 7 from J, leaving 14 bases between them. This CDR3 comprises 13 residues. The germline V gene encodes CDR1 LGHDT and CDR2 YNNKEL (reference sequence). General study results and limits: Invariant MAIT and iNKT cells could partly confound zero-insertion analyses.

One entry per CDR3 protein, called by TCRdb with MiXCR from the 5' RACE reads. Of 1.5 million or so distinct CDR3 sequences listed, about 32% were seen once; the top ten hold about 0.25%. Sequencing input: cord blood. The source is a newborn girl in good health. V gene TRBV3-1 combines with J gene TRBJ1-2; D is unclear. CDR3 sequence: CASSYQPTRGYTF. The CDR3 region has the DNA TGTGCCAGCAGCTACCAGCCGACGCGTGGCTACACCTTC.